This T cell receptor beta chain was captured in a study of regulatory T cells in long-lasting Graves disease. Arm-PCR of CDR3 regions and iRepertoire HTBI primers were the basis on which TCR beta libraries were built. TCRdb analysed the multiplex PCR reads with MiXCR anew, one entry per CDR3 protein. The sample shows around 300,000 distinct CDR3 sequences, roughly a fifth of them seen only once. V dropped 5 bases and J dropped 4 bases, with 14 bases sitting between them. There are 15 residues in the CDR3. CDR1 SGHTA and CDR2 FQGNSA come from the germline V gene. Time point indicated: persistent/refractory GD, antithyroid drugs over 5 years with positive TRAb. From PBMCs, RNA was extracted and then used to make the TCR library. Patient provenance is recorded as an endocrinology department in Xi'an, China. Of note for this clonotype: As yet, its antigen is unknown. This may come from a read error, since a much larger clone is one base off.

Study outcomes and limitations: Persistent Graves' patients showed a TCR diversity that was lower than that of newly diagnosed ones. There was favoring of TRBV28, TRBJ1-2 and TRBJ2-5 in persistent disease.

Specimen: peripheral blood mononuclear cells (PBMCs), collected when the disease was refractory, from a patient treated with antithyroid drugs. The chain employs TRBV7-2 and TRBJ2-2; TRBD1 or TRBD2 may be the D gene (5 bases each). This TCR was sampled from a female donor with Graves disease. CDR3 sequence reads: CASSRRRGGTGELFF. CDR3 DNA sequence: TGTGCCAGCAGCCGAAGACGGGGCGGCACCGGGGAGCTGTTTTTT.